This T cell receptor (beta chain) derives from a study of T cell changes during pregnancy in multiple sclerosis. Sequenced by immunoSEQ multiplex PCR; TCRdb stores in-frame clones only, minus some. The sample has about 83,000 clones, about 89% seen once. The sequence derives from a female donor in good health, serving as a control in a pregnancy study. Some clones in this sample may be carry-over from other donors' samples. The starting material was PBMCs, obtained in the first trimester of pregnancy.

CDR3 region: CASSEDRTGAFF. The DNA for the CDR3 is TGTGCCAGCAGTGAGGACAGGACGGGGGCTTTCTTT. The chain employs TRBV6-1 and TRBJ1-1, with 7 bases identical to TRBD1. The CDR3 consists of 12 residues. The ends lost 3 bases at V and 11 bases at J; junction bases unmatched: 6. Germline V gene sequence: CDR1 MNHNS, CDR2 SASEGT.